A single sample gave rise to the 12 T cell receptor beta chains below, sequenced in a study of blood T cell repertoires in COVID-19. Sequencing was performed with immunoSEQ multiplex PCR; in TCRdb, only in-frame clones are kept and a portion is missing. The table has about 190,000 clones, 83% seen once. Source material: peripheral blood. All receptors derive from a woman aged 40 to 50 with acute or convalescent COVID-19.

The chain recombines TRBV7-3 with TRBJ2-1; TRBD2 aligns across 10 bases. CDR3 length equals 16 residues. The germline V gene encodes CDR1 SGHTA and CDR2 FQGTGA. J gave up 0 bases and V 5 bases, and 4 bases lay outside the gene matches. The CDR3 is CASSPIAGGSYNEQFF. CDR3 nucleotide sequence: TGTGCCAGCAGCCCCATAGCGGGGGGCTCCTACAATGAGCAGTTCTTC.

The chain combines TRBV2 with TRBJ2-1; D is possibly TRBD2 (5 bases). Trimming left V 4 bases short and J 9 bases short, with 7 bases between. The germline V gene has CDR1 SNHLY and CDR2 FYNNEI. The CDR3 runs to 11 residues. The CDR3 is CASSGESEQFF. The CDR3 DNA follows: TGTGCCAGCAGTGGGGAGAGTGAGCAGTTCTTC.

This chain joins TRBV18 and TRBJ2-7, with D maybe TRBD2 (6 bases). CDR3 length: 13 residues. Germline lookup yields CDR1 KGHSH and CDR2 LQKENI. V was pared by 3 bases and J by 2 bases, with 8 bases between. CDR3 sequence reads: CASSPREAYEQYF. The CDR3 DNA follows: TGTGCCAGCTCACCGAGGGAGGCCTACGAGCAGTACTTC.

This chain uses TRBV6-5 with TRBJ1-5, with 8 bases matching TRBD1. Germline-derived CDR1 and CDR2 are MNHEY and SVGAGI. The CDR3 spans 16 residues. Trimming cost V 4 bases and J 6 bases; bases outside gene matches: 11. CDR3 nucleotides: TGTGCCAGCAGTTTGTTGTCCGGACAGGGAAGTCAGCCCCAGCATTTT. It codes for CASSLLSGQGSQPQHF.

The chain recombines TRBV7-2 with TRBJ2-3; D is unresolved. CDR1 is SGHTA, CDR2 FQGNSA, per germline. The CDR3 loop spans 11 amino acids. Trimming left V 8 bases short and J 0 bases short, with 3 bases between. CDR3 bases: TGTGCCAGCGGCAGCACAGATACGCAGTATTTT. Residues: CASGSTDTQYF.

The chain links TRBV2 to TRBJ1-1, with 8 bases fitting TRBD1. Germline CDR1 reads SNHLY; CDR2 reads FYNNEI. J gave up 5 bases and V 3 bases, and 2 bases lay outside the gene matches. There are 13 residues in the CDR3. CDR3: CASSDNRGTEAFF. The CDR3 DNA reads TGTGCCAGCAGTGACAACAGGGGGACTGAAGCTTTCTTT. Combining the CDR3 with reference TRBV2 and TRBJ1-1 gives the whole variable domain EPEVTQTPSHQVTQMGQEVILRCVPISNHLYFYWYRQILGQKVEFLVSFYNNEISEKSEIFDDQFSVERPDGSNFTLKIRSTKLEDSAMYFCASSDNRGTEAFFGQGTRLTVV.

Concerning this clone: Additional DNA sequences in this sample encode the identical CDR3. V and J are TRBV3-1 (or the pseudogene TRBV3-2) and TRBJ1-5; D remains unclear. Per the germline V gene, CDR1 is LGHDT and CDR2 is YNNKEL (reference sequence). The CDR3 contains 14 residues. Trimming took 1 base from V and 2 from J, leaving 6 bases between them. CDR3 sequence reads: CASSQGRGNQPQHF. The CDR3 region has the DNA TGTGCCAGCAGCCAAGGGCGGGGCAATCAGCCCCAGCATTTT.

The chain joins TRBV7-8 to TRBJ1-2, with 9 bases matching TRBD1. The CDR3 covers 15 residues. V shed 5 bases and J 4 bases; nucleotides not matched to a gene: 8. The germline V gene has CDR1 SGHVS and CDR2 FQNEAQ. The DNA of the CDR3 is TGTGCCAGCAGCGCGGACAGGGGCACGTTCTATGGCTACACCTTC. Translated: CASSADRGTFYGYTF.

This chain's CDR3 is CASSQGQGDQPQHF. The CDR3 DNA reads as TGTGCCAGCAGCCAAGGACAGGGGGATCAGCCCCAGCATTTT. The gene calls are TRBV5-8 and TRBJ1-5; 10 nucleotides agree with TRBD1. V trimming: 4 bases; J trimming: 5 bases; junction bases outside the gene matches: 3. Germline V gene data show CDR1 as SGHTS and CDR2 as YDEGEE. The CDR3 has 14 amino acids.

The V call is TRBV2, the J call TRBJ2-5; no clear D gene. The CDR3 covers 12 residues. V was trimmed by 4 bases and J by 5 bases, leaving 8 bases between them. Germline V gene data show CDR1 as SNHLY and CDR2 as FYNNEI. The CDR3 is CASSGEPETQYF. The CDR3 region has the DNA TGTGCCAGCAGTGGAGAGCCTGAGACCCAGTACTTC.

CDR3 protein: CASSPGTSGSGQYF. The CDR3 region has the DNA TGTGCCAGCAGCCCTGGGACTAGCGGGAGTGGGCAGTATTTT. This chain connects TRBV11-2 to TRBJ2-3; 14 bases line up with TRBD2. Germline values: CDR1 SGHAT, CDR2 FQNNGV. Trimming removed 5 bases from V and 11 bases from J; junction bases left unmatched: 6. The CDR3 consists of 14 residues.

The chain employs TRBV9 and TRBJ2-5; a possible D gene is TRBD1 (5 bases). Germline V gene sequence: CDR1 SGDLS, CDR2 YYNGEE. This CDR3 spans 15 amino acids. V was clipped by 1 base and J by 3 bases, with 13 bases between them. The CDR3 region is CASSVLSTAKETQYF. CDR3 DNA sequence: TGTGCCAGCAGCGTACTTTCGACAGCGAAAGAGACCCAGTACTTC.